These T cell receptor beta chains were read from a single sample in a study of blood T cell repertoires in COVID-19. Assay: immunoSEQ multiplex PCR; the TCRdb copy retains only in-frame clones and omits some. The sample carries around 280,000 clones, approximately 86% recorded once. The sequenced material came from peripheral blood. The receptors were sampled from a man aged 70-80 years with acute or convalescent COVID-19. The conserved cysteine and the conserved F or W are not part of the CDR3 here. Fields, in order: J gene, V gene, CDR3 protein.

j_gene: TRBJ1-3
v_gene: TRBV7-2
CDR3aa: ASTQLTGDGNTIY

j_gene: TRBJ1-1
v_gene: TRBV28
CDR3aa: ASSLPSVQEAF

j_gene: TRBJ2-1
v_gene: TRBV19
CDR3aa: ASSESLTVYNEQF

j_gene: TRBJ1-5
v_gene: TRBV2
CDR3aa: ASSDLGTGFEPQH

j_gene: TRBJ1-6
v_gene: TRBV5-1
CDR3aa: ASSLDRVYSPLH

j_gene: TRBJ2-2
v_gene: TRBV6-2/TRBV6-3
CDR3aa: ASSYSDSGYTGELF

j_gene: TRBJ1-1
v_gene: TRBV15
CDR3aa: ATSGNLNTEAF

j_gene: TRBJ2-7
v_gene: TRBV10-2
CDR3aa: ASSLDSGEYEQY

j_gene: TRBJ2-1
v_gene: TRBV5-1
CDR3aa: ASSRTGAKGPYNEQF

j_gene: TRBJ2-7
v_gene: TRBV2
CDR3aa: ASTWTGEQY

j_gene: TRBJ2-5
v_gene: TRBV7-3
CDR3aa: ASSAAGAGETQY

j_gene: TRBJ1-2
v_gene: TRBV21-1
CDR3aa: VSSIPSAGYDGYT

j_gene: TRBJ1-1
v_gene: TRBV29-1
CDR3aa: SVRQGLSEAF

j_gene: TRBJ2-2
v_gene: TRBV24-1
CDR3aa: ATGRTDNTGELF

j_gene: TRBJ1-5
v_gene: TRBV28
CDR3aa: ASSFAGGIWQPQH

j_gene: TRBJ2-6
v_gene: TRBV27
CDR3aa: ASSLWAPQVSGANVLT

j_gene: TRBJ2-5
v_gene: TRBV5-1
CDR3aa: ASSLNPPGETQY

j_gene: TRBJ2-1
v_gene: TRBV7-9
CDR3aa: ASSPGTSGPNEQF

j_gene: TRBJ2-3
v_gene: TRBV24-1
CDR3aa: ATSDSTKGEGAPDTQY

j_gene: TRBJ1-6
v_gene: TRBV4-2
CDR3aa: ASSRRQVSNNSPLH

j_gene: TRBJ1-2
v_gene: TRBV30
CDR3aa: AWSTQNRVEGGYT

j_gene: TRBJ2-3
v_gene: TRBV24-1
CDR3aa: ATSDQGQLTDTQY

j_gene: TRBJ2-7
v_gene: TRBV7-6
CDR3aa: ASSLSGTGEHEQY

j_gene: TRBJ2-5
v_gene: TRBV29-1
CDR3aa: SAPTGGWGETQY

j_gene: TRBJ2-5
v_gene: TRBV3-1/TRBV3-2
CDR3aa: ASSPRPSRETQY

j_gene: TRBJ1-2
v_gene: TRBV6-5
CDR3aa: ASRRDRRSNGYT

j_gene: TRBJ1-2
v_gene: TRBV2
CDR3aa: ASKRLVANYGYT

j_gene: TRBJ1-6
v_gene: TRBV6-1
CDR3aa: ASSELVGRGSPLH

j_gene: TRBJ2-7
v_gene: TRBV6-1
CDR3aa: ASSEAGTGISEQY

j_gene: TRBJ2-1
v_gene: TRBV9
CDR3aa: ASSVSGRANNEQF

j_gene: TRBJ2-1
v_gene: TRBV28
CDR3aa: ASSLHGTGVNEQF

j_gene: TRBJ1-1
v_gene: TRBV7-9
CDR3aa: ASSSGQGPTEAF

j_gene: TRBJ2-7
v_gene: TRBV3-1/TRBV3-2
CDR3aa: ASSITSAEQY

j_gene: TRBJ2-5
v_gene: TRBV28
CDR3aa: ASSRGQPQETQY

j_gene: TRBJ2-5
v_gene: TRBV4-3
CDR3aa: ASSSGLGLETQY

j_gene: TRBJ2-7
v_gene: TRBV30
CDR3aa: AWSRDSNYEQY

j_gene: TRBJ2-2
v_gene: TRBV11-3
CDR3aa: ASSPGQGRNTGELF

j_gene: TRBJ2-2
v_gene: TRBV27
CDR3aa: ASRLGQLGGELF

j_gene: TRBJ2-4
v_gene: TRBV9
CDR3aa: ASSLSGTEINIQY

j_gene: TRBJ1-6
v_gene: TRBV6-5
CDR3aa: ASSLTRSPLH

j_gene: TRBJ2-7
v_gene: TRBV5-5
CDR3aa: ASSGTGGEYEQY

j_gene: TRBJ2-2
v_gene: TRBV5-1
CDR3aa: ASSPRQGPRTGELF

j_gene: TRBJ1-2
v_gene: TRBV6-5
CDR3aa: ASRPSTGGFYGYT

j_gene: TRBJ1-4
v_gene: TRBV19
CDR3aa: ASSTTAANEKLF

j_gene: TRBJ2-1
v_gene: TRBV24-1
CDR3aa: ATSDPGTRGYNEQF

j_gene: TRBJ2-5
v_gene: TRBV3-1/TRBV3-2
CDR3aa: ASSQLGVPQETQY

j_gene: TRBJ1-2
v_gene: TRBV11-2
CDR3aa: ASSSPGQGAQGYT

j_gene: TRBJ1-2
v_gene: TRBV29-1
CDR3aa: SVGSGGDNSYGYT

j_gene: TRBJ1-4
v_gene: TRBV28
CDR3aa: ASSLRLGATNEKLF

j_gene: TRBJ1-6
v_gene: TRBV5-6
CDR3aa: ASTPRGLSYNSPLH

j_gene: TRBJ2-7
v_gene: TRBV5-8
CDR3aa: ASSRGDGGSYEQY

j_gene: TRBJ2-7
v_gene: TRBV23-1
CDR3aa: ASSHRTINTYEQY

j_gene: TRBJ2-7
v_gene: TRBV4-3
CDR3aa: ASSQDRRAEQY